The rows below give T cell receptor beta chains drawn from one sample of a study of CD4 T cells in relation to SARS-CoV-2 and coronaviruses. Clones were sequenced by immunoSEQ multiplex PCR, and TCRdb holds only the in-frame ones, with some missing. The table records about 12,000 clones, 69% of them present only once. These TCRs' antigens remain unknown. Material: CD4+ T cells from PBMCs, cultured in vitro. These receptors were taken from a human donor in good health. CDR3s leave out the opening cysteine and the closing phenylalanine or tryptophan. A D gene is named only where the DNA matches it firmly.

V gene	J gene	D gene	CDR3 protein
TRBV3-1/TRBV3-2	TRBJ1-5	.	ASSQGSLGGNQPQH
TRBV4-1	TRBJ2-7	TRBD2	ASSQPLAGVTFGYEQY
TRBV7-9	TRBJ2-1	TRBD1	ASSHRDSYNEQF
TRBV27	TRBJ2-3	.	ASSLFQGSGTDTQY
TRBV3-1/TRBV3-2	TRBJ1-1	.	ASTRSSEGTEAF
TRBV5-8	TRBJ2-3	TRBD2	ASSTPTPGWREGRTDTQY
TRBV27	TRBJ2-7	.	ASSLTWGPSGEQY
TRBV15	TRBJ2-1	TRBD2	ATSRQLAGAPYNEQF
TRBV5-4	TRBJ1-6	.	ASSLQGHNSPLH
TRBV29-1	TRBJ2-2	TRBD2	SVISGIVKELF
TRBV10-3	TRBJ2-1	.	AISASGSVVGSYNEQF
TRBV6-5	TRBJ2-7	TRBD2	ASSIAGGDEQY
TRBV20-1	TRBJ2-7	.	SASPLRDSLPYEQY
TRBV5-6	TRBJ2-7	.	ASSFQPGHVSYEQY
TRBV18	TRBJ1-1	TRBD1	ASSRSFGTGEEAF
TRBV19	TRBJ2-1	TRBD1	ASWTGQGINEQF
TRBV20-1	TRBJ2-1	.	SASRGTEQF
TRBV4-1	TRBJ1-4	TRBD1	ASSPDRGETNEKLF
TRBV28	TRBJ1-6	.	ASRLGDQSSPLH
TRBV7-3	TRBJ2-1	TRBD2	ASSLIAGLGNEQF
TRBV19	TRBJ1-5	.	ASSVTWGPGNQPQH
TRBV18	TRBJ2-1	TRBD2	ASSPPNSGSDNNEQF
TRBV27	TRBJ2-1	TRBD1	ASSLRGLLNEQF
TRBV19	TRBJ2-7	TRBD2	ASTRTPLAGAPYEQY
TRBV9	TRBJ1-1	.	ASSRDMDTEAF